This T cell receptor (beta chain) was obtained from a study of blood T cells in healthy people across ages (dated by TCRdb to about 2015). Describing the broader study: Template switching captured roughly one uniquely barcoded TCR beta cDNA molecule per two T cells in model experiments. Two additional independent replicas of 1 million unique cDNA reads from the same blood draw were analyzed for two donors (one aged 18 to 30 and one aged 80 or older). The donors were divided into four age groups: young (average around 17 years), middle-aged (about 40), aged (about 61) and long-lived (roughly 86). Using deep sequencing normalized with unique cDNA molecular identifiers, the study measured how TCR beta repertoire diversity changes with age.

Library generation was performed with 5' RACE. The instrument given in TCRdb is Illumina HiSeq 2500. A second PCR of about 6 to 12 cycles was performed with a sample-barcoded 5' primer and a J-beta primer mix. A unique molecular identifier was introduced onto each TCR beta cDNA molecule by a template-switch 5' adaptor carrying 12 random nucleotides. Each sample yielded at least 3 million CDR3-containing paired-end reads. First-strand cDNA was synthesized from all RNA with the Mint cDNA synthesis kit, primed by a TRBC-specific oligonucleotide. All cDNA was treated with uracil-DNA glycosylase and then went through a first 18-cycle PCR with the universal primers M1SS and BC2_uni_R. Per the authors' processing: Normalization of each sample was performed by random selection of 1 million high-quality reads, each carrying a distinct molecular identifier. Reads with shared molecular identifiers were discarded instead of being binned into consensus sequences. CDR3 identification, clonotype clustering and error correction used MiTCR with a Q25 quality threshold and the strictest error-elimination algorithm. A nonparametric unseen species model using Euler transformation provided a lower-bound estimate of total TCR beta diversity. TCRdb redid the processing of the public reads, applying fastp at Q25 and MiXCR, and retained in-frame beta chains. Each CDR3 protein appears once, grouped with its most common genes and DNA. V and J calls and clone size were set by TCRdb, not the authors. The sample has fewer than 800,000 distinct CDR3 sequences on record, 25% of them singletons. The ten largest clonotypes hold 9.4% of the sample.

Systemically healthy Caucasian individuals from Russia, roughly 40 in total and aged roughly 6 to 100 years, were included as donors. Approximately 9.7 milliliters of peripheral blood were drawn from each donor into EDTA-treated Vacutainer tubes. Ficoll-Paque density-gradient centrifugation was used to isolate PBMCs, with at least 6 million per sample. Trizol reagent was used to extract total RNA from PBMCs, with at least 5 micrograms per sample. For every donor, an aliquot of PBMCs went through flow cytometry to measure the percentages of naive CD45RAhigh/CD27high T cells. A note on this clonotype: What antigen it recognizes has not been identified. The input lacks base qualities; no much larger clone sits a single base away.

Findings and caveats that apply to the study as a whole: The long-lived group showed more naive CD4+ T cells, fewer expanded clones and increased TCR diversity than the aged group, suggesting age selection. As age increased, observed TCR beta diversity per million T cells dropped in a roughly linear way, and a significant reduction was already evident by age 40. Estimates of total diversity based on one million sequenced T cells were considered lower bounds and underestimates. Because profiling used bulk unsorted PBMCs, naive and antigen-experienced compartments could not be compared conclusively. The percentage of naive T cells measured by flow cytometry correlated strongly with observed TCR beta diversity. The CMV infection status of donors was not known, potentially confounding age-related changes in expanded clonotypes.

The CDR3 covers 14 residues, taking in both the cysteine and the phenylalanine. Just the 42-base CDR3 DNA is kept, in frame starting at base 1. The germline V gene yields MNHEY for CDR1 and SVGAGI for CDR2. These same data were also listed under a study on T cells of mothers and their children. That second report states: Nine systemically healthy Caucasian individuals, comprising three mothers and their six children, were included as donors. cDNA synthesis consumed the entire amount of extracted RNA, loaded at around 1.5 ug RNA in each 15 ul reaction. Sample barcodes and 2-4 random nucleotides were added via the M1S primer in the second PCR. More than 8 million TCR beta CDR3 reads were obtained from each mother, and approximately 3 million reads were obtained from each child. In both related and unrelated pairs, thymic selection shapes the output of TCR recombination in a similar way, with inherited differences having only a minor effect. Normalized repertoire overlap was always found to be slightly, but never significantly, higher in related mother-child pairs than in unrelated mother-child pairs. With a sensitivity of about 100 clones per million clonotypes, no persistent microchimeric T cell clones were detected. To look for features that set related mother-child pairs apart from unrelated individuals, the researchers ran deep NGS to compare the TCR beta repertoires of mothers and children. On average, the children were around 11 +/- 4 years old, while the mothers were approximately 40 +/- 4 years old. After adapter ligation was performed with NEBNext reagents, the libraries were sequenced on an Illumina HiSeq 2000 with 100+100 nt paired-end reads. Mother and child libraries were prepared a month apart and sequenced in separate runs to prevent cross-contamination. Between roughly 500,000 and 2,300,000 distinct TCR beta clonotypes were identified per donor. Naive TCR beta clonotypes were estimated from low-frequency clonotypes matched to each donor's FACS-determined naive share, without sorting.

The sample consisted of blood. The sequence joins TRBV6-5 to TRBJ2-7, with 12 bases aligning to TRBD1. The assigned J gene may be wrong: the sequence end matches TRBJ2-5 better. This clonotype was obtained from a boy aged 10-17 years in good health. Here is the DNA: TGTGCCAGCAGTTGGGACAGGGGGCCAGAGACCCAGTACTTC. This gives the protein CASSWDRGPETQYF.